The 28 T cell receptor beta chains in this list originate from one sample, sequenced in a study of cytomegalovirus exposure and HLA in healthy donors. The primer mix had 60 Vbeta and 13 Jbeta primers. Here immunoSEQ multiplex PCR was the method, and the copy in TCRdb shows in-frame clones only, minus some. The sample comprises about 80,000 clones, roughly four fifths of which are singletons, and roughly 12% rests with the top ten. The material sequenced was PBMCs. The receptors here all came from a human donor in good health.

CDR3 residues: CASSGGGQGAKNIQYF. The CDR3, as DNA: TGTGCCAGCAGCGGCGGCGGCCAGGGGGCCAAAAACATTCAGTACTTC. The chain carries TRBV5-4 and TRBJ2-4; TRBD1 is a possible D gene (6 bases). The CDR3 consists of 16 residues. Trimming took 4 bases from V and 1 from J, leaving 15 bases between them. In germline, CDR1 is SGHNT, CDR2 YYREEE (reference sequence).

V and J are TRBV9 and TRBJ2-1; 15 nucleotides agree with TRBD2. The CDR3 runs 16 residues. Trimming cost V 4 bases and J 7 bases; bases outside gene matches: 6. Germline CDR1 reads SGDLS; CDR2 reads YYNGEE. CDR3 in amino acids: CASSWTSGGVGNEQFF. The DNA of the CDR3 is TGTGCCAGCAGCTGGACTAGCGGGGGGGTAGGGAATGAGCAGTTCTTC.

V and J are TRBV7-8 and TRBJ2-7; possibly TRBD1 for D (7 bases). CDR1 and CDR2 from the germline V gene are SGHVS and FQNEAQ. The V end was cut by 8 bases, the J end by 2 bases, with 22 bases between. This CDR3 region has 16 residues. This chain's CDR3 is CASEHPGPRGAYEQYF. CDR3 DNA sequence: TGTGCCAGCGAACACCCGGGGCCCAGGGGGGCCTACGAGCAGTACTTC.

The rearrangement joins TRBV5-5 to TRBJ1-1; 8 bases align to TRBD1. Losses at the gene ends were 4 bases for V and 3 bases for J; bases not matched to a gene: 8. The CDR3 covers 15 residues. The germline V gene has CDR1 SGHKS and CDR2 YYEKEE (reference sequence). This chain's CDR3 is CASSGQGALDTEAFF. The CDR3 nucleotides are TGTGCCAGCAGCGGCCAGGGGGCGTTGGACACTGAAGCTTTCTTT.

This clone was counted ten times or more. The V call is TRBV19, the J call TRBJ2-3, with 9 bases identical to TRBD1. The V gene end was trimmed by 5 bases and the J gene end by 4 bases; junction bases not matched to a gene: 10. The CDR3 consists of 16 residues. Germline lookup yields CDR1 LNHDA and CDR2 SQIVND (reference sequence). The CDR3 is CASSDPPGQGADTQYF. The CDR3 nucleotides are TGTGCCAGTAGTGACCCACCGGGACAGGGAGCAGATACGCAGTATTTT.

The chain couples TRBV4-3 to TRBJ2-5; the D gene is possibly TRBD2 (5 bases). Germline assignment: CDR1 LGHNA and CDR2 YSLEER. The CDR3 totals 14 residues. Trimming removed 0 bases from V and 5 bases from J, with 10 bases in between. The CDR3 spells CASSQELARETQYF. In nucleotides, the CDR3 is TGCGCCAGCAGCCAAGAATTAGCGCGGGAGACCCAGTACTTC.

To note about this clone: An end of the junction differs from the germline gene, which may be a read error. The rearrangement joins TRBV7-2 to TRBJ1-2; D is ambiguous. This CDR3 has 15 amino acids. Germline V gene data show CDR1 as SGHTA and CDR2 as FQGNSA. The CDR3 nucleotides read TGTGCCAGCAGCTTCTCATACCCGAATAACTATGGCTACCCCTTC. Amino acids: CASSFSYPNNYGYPF.

The V call is TRBV2, the J call TRBJ2-1; maybe TRBD2 (5 bases). The V gene lost 0 bases and the J gene lost 8 bases, with 17 bases spanning the gap. The CDR3 totals 16 residues. The V gene's germline CDR1 is SNHLY and CDR2 FYNNEI. The CDR3 reads CASSEALEGLGDEQFF. DNA for the CDR3: TGTGCCAGCAGTGAAGCTCTAGAGGGCCTCGGCGATGAGCAGTTCTTC.

This clone has only a few counts. The sample holds other DNA sequences that translate to the same CDR3. This chain uses TRBV6-5 with TRBJ1-1; 7 nucleotides line up with TRBD1. This CDR3 has 14 amino acids. V lost 6 bases and J lost 0; bases outside the gene matches: 4. Germline assignment: CDR1 MNHEY and CDR2 SVGAGI. The CDR3 coding sequence is TGTGCCAGCAGGCTGACAGGGATGAACACTGAAGCTTTCTTT. Protein: CASRLTGMNTEAFF.

The chain carries TRBV5-6 and TRBJ2-1; the match to TRBD1 covers 8 bases. V gave up 2 bases and J gave up 3 bases; unmatched junction bases: 4. CDR3 length equals 15 residues. CDR1 SGHDT and CDR2 YYEEEE come from the germline V gene. CDR3 sequence (DNA): TGTGCCAGCAGCTTCTCCGGGACAGGCTACAATGAGCAGTTCTTC. Amino acid sequence: CASSFSGTGYNEQFF.

The chain carries TRBV11-2 and TRBJ2-2, with D unresolved. The CDR3 sequence is 13 residues long. Germline-derived CDR1 and CDR2 are SGHAT and FQNNGV. V lost 5 bases and J 3 bases, leaving 7 bases between the germline ends. CDR3 amino acids: CASSHGHTGELFF. The CDR3 coding sequence is TGTGCCAGCAGCCATGGGCACACCGGGGAGCTGTTTTTT.

The rearrangement uses TRBV15 and TRBJ2-1, with TRBD1 matching over 9 bases. Germline CDR1 and CDR2: LNHNV and YYDKDF (reference sequence). The junction had 11 bases not matched to a gene; V was cut back by 6 bases and J by 5 bases. CDR3 length equals 16 residues. The CDR3 loop is CATRVSTGGPDNEQFF. The CDR3 region has the DNA TGTGCCACCAGAGTCTCAACAGGGGGCCCCGACAATGAGCAGTTCTTC.

The chain combines TRBV6-6 with TRBJ2-3; D ambiguous. The V and J ends lost 6 bases and 6 bases respectively, with 10 bases between them. The CDR3 is 12 residues long. Germline-derived CDR1 and CDR2 are MNHNY and SVGAGI (reference sequence). In nucleotides, the CDR3 is TGTGCCAGCAGACCTCCGGTCGATACGCAGTATTTT. This encodes CASRPPVDTQYF.

The chain couples TRBV5-1 to TRBJ2-3; D may be TRBD2 (5 bases). The CDR3 consists of 13 residues. V was cut by 3 bases and J by 0 bases, with 5 bases left in between. CDR1 is SGHRS and CDR2 is YFSETQ in the germline V gene. The CDR3 is CASSSGSTDTQYF. The CDR3 bases are TGCGCCAGCAGCTCGGGGAGCACAGATACGCAGTATTTT.

This clone was picked up a small number of times. This chain connects TRBV4-1 to TRBJ2-7, with 7 bases that match TRBD1. V was pared by 2 bases and J by 0 bases, with 4 bases of the junction left unmatched. This CDR3 comprises 15 residues. Germline V gene data show CDR1 as MGHRA and CDR2 as YSYEKL. CDR3 in amino acids: CASSQSPGGSYEQYF. In DNA form, the CDR3 reads TGCGCCAGCAGCCAATCCCCAGGGGGCTCCTACGAGCAGTACTTC.

This chain connects TRBV10-3 to TRBJ2-7; TRBD2 agrees at 8 bases. The germline V gene encodes CDR1 ENHRY and CDR2 SYGVKD. This CDR3 is 15 amino acids long. V shed 5 bases, J shed 5 bases, and the junction held 11 bases outside the gene matches. The CDR3 is CAISFHGGDENEQYF. The CDR3 DNA is TGTGCCATCAGTTTTCACGGGGGGGATGAGAACGAGCAGTACTTC.

V usage is TRBV7-2 and J usage is TRBJ2-3; no clear D. From germline, CDR1 is SGHTA and CDR2 FQGNSA. This CDR3 spans 14 amino acids. V dropped 1 base and J dropped 0 bases, with 5 bases sitting between them. The CDR3 reads CASSLGQSTDTQYF. Here the CDR3 DNA reads TGTGCCAGCAGCTTAGGGCAGAGCACAGATACGCAGTATTTT.

CDR3 coding DNA: TGTGCCAGTAGTATAGAATTGACAGGGATAGGAGAGACCCAGTACTTC. The encoded protein is CASSIELTGIGETQYF. The genes are TRBV19 and TRBJ2-5, with 7 positions matching TRBD1. The CDR3 spans 16 residues. Per the germline V gene, CDR1 is LNHDA and CDR2 is SQIVND (reference sequence). V shed 0 bases, J shed 4 bases, and the junction held 8 bases outside the gene matches. The entire variable domain, with the rest obtained from reference TRBV19 and TRBJ2-5, is as follows: DGGITQSPKYLFRKEGQNVTLSCEQNLNHDAMYWYRQDPGQGLRLIYYSQIVNDFQKGDIAEGYSVSREKKESFPLTVTSAQKNPTAFYLCASSIELTGIGETQYFGPGTRLLVL.

This clone was seen a few times. The chain joins TRBV29-1 to TRBJ1-2; possible D gene TRBD1, 6 bases. CDR3 length equals 12 residues. Germline CDR1 SQVTM, CDR2 ANQGSEA. V lost 3 bases and J lost 1, with 6 bases in between. CDR3 coding DNA: TGCAGCGTTGAGGACAGTAACTATGGCTACACCTTC. This translates into CSVEDSNYGYTF.

The chain links TRBV5-1 to TRBJ2-2; a possible D gene is TRBD1 (5 bases). V was pared by 1 base and J by 0 bases, with 7 bases between. Germline lookup yields CDR1 SGHRS and CDR2 YFSETQ. CDR3 length: 15 amino acids. The CDR3: CASSLRGSNTGELFF. The DNA for the CDR3 is TGCGCCAGCAGCTTGAGGGGATCGAACACCGGGGAGCTGTTTTTT.

In DNA, the CDR3 is TGCAGCGTCACTACGCGTGGGGCGGGGGGGCTTTCTAGCAAGAACATTCAGTACTTC. Its protein product is CSVTTRGAGGLSSKNIQYF. The chain joins TRBV29-1 to TRBJ2-4; 9 positions match TRBD2. Germline CDR1 SQVTM, CDR2 ANQGSEA. J gave up 7 bases and V 6 bases, and 25 bases lay outside the gene matches. The CDR3 is made up of 19 amino acids. Together with reference TRBV29-1 and TRBJ2-4, the CDR3 gives the full variable domain: SAVISQKPSRDICQRGTSLTIQCQVDSQVTMMFWYRQQPGQSLTLIATANQGSEATYESGFVIDKFPISRPNLTFSTLTVSNMSPEDSSIYLCSVTTRGAGGLSSKNIQYFGAGTRLSVL.

J is TRBJ2-7 and V is TRBV5-1; 9 bases are shared with TRBD2. V trimming: 1 base; J trimming: 2 bases; junction bases outside the gene matches: 4. This CDR3 spans 15 amino acids. The germline V gene encodes CDR1 SGHRS and CDR2 YFSETQ. CDR3 coding DNA: TGCGCCAGCAGCTTGTTTAGCGGGGGCCCCTACGAGCAGTACTTC. It specifies CASSLFSGGPYEQYF.

The J gene is TRBJ2-2, the V gene TRBV7-2; 16 positions match TRBD2. CDR1 is SGHTA and CDR2 is FQGNSA in the germline V gene. V lost 1 base, J lost 4 bases, and 6 bases stayed unmatched. This CDR3 region has 19 residues. The CDR3 sequence is CASSLEPGLAGGGTGELFF. The CDR3 DNA sequence: TGTGCCAGCAGCTTAGAACCGGGACTAGCGGGGGGGGGCACCGGGGAGCTGTTTTTT.

The chain joins TRBV5-1 to TRBJ2-7; 12 bases match TRBD2. The ends lost 4 bases at V and 0 bases at J; junction bases unmatched: 2. The CDR3 loop spans 15 amino acids. Germline-derived CDR1 and CDR2 are SGHRS and YFSETQ. For the CDR3, the DNA is TGCGCCAGCAGCCAGACTAGCGGGAGCTCCTACGAGCAGTACTTC. This encodes CASSQTSGSSYEQYF. The variable domain in full, completed from reference TRBV5-1 and TRBJ2-7, reads KAGVTQTPRYLIKTRGQQVTLSCSPISGHRSVSWYQQTPGQGLQFLFEYFSETQRNKGNFPGRFSGRQFSNSRSEMNVSTLELGDSALYLCASSQTSGSSYEQYFGPGTRLTVT.

Worth noting for this clone: One end of the junction does not line up with germline, which may come from a read error. The chain's CDR3 is CASSGTGTDQPQNF. The CDR3 bases are TGTGCCAGCAGCGGAACGGGTACGGATCAGCCCCAGAATTTT. The chain is built from TRBV7-9 and TRBJ1-5; D is uncertain. The CDR3 runs 14 residues. The V gene's germline CDR1 is SEHNR and CDR2 FQNEAQ (reference sequence). Full variable domain (missing parts from reference TRBV7-9 and TRBJ1-5): DTGVSQNPRHKITKRGQNVTFRCDPISEHNRLYWYRQTLGQGPEFLTYFQNEAQLEKSRLLSDRFSAERPKGSFSTLEIQRTEQGDSAMYLCASSGTGTDQPQNFGDGTRLSIL.

The genes are TRBV6-4 and TRBJ1-6; D is possibly TRBD1 (5 bases). The CDR3 extends over 14 amino acids. V lost 0 bases and J lost 5, with 5 bases in between. Germline CDR1 MRHNA, CDR2 SNTAGT. This CDR3 reads CASSDSGDNSPLHF. CDR3 bases: TGTGCCAGCAGTGACTCAGGGGATAATTCACCCCTCCACTTT.

The genes are TRBV7-2 and TRBJ1-2, with 8 bases matching TRBD1. This CDR3 has 17 amino acids. CDR1 and CDR2 (germline): SGHTA, FQGNSA. V dropped 5 bases and J dropped 1; count of bases not matched to a gene: 12. The CDR3 sequence: CASSPRTGPILNYGYTF. The CDR3 DNA sequence: TGTGCCAGCAGCCCCCGGACAGGGCCCATTCTTAACTATGGCTACACCTTC.

This clone was observed a few times. The chain carries TRBV4-3 and TRBJ2-1; D unclear. This CDR3 is 15 amino acids long. CDR1 and CDR2 (germline): LGHNA, YSLEER. V was shortened by 0 bases and J by 4 bases, with 10 bases between the two germline ends. As DNA, the CDR3 is TGCGCCAGCAGCCAAGACGTCCAGGCGTACAATGAGCAGTTCTTC. It specifies CASSQDVQAYNEQFF.